Following are 28 T cell receptor beta chains from one sample sequenced in a study of cytomegalovirus exposure and HLA in healthy donors. The PCR had 60 Vbeta and 13 Jbeta primers. Profiled with immunoSEQ multiplex PCR; TCRdb holds only in-frame clones, not every one. Here the sample spans 160,000 or so clones, around three quarters being singletons. The sample consisted of PBMCs. These receptors came from a man aged 35 to 55 in good health and CMV-seronegative.

This clone is a singleton in its sample. The CDR3 DNA reads as TGTGCCAGCAGTTACACAGGGTTCGGGGAAAAACTGTTTTTT. It codes for CASSYTGFGEKLFF. The chain combines TRBV6-6 with TRBJ1-4, with D possibly being TRBD1 (6 bases). Germline loops: CDR1 MNHNY, CDR2 SVGAGI (reference sequence). The CDR3 is made up of 14 amino acids. V was clipped by 2 bases and J by 8 bases, with 12 bases between them.

The genes are TRBV5-1 and TRBJ2-7, with 9 nucleotides matching TRBD2. The V gene end was trimmed by 4 bases and the J gene end by 2 bases; junction bases not matched to a gene: 10. Germline CDR1 SGHRS, CDR2 YFSETQ. CDR3 size: 16 residues. CDR3 loop: CASSPFSGSRTYEQYF. DNA of the CDR3: TGCGCCAGCAGCCCATTTAGCGGGAGCAGGACCTACGAGCAGTACTTC.

The V gene is TRBV11-2, the J gene TRBJ2-7; a possible D gene is TRBD1 (6 bases). There are 12 residues in the CDR3. Trimming cost V 3 bases and J 3 bases, with 6 bases left between them. Germline V gene sequence: CDR1 SGHAT, CDR2 FQNNGV. In DNA, the CDR3 is TGTGCCAGCAGCTTGACAGGCTACGAGCAGTACTTC. Translating it yields CASSLTGYEQYF.

The V call is TRBV7-8, the J call TRBJ2-7, with 11 bases fitting TRBD2. The CDR3 contains 14 residues. Germline V lookup: CDR1 SGHVS, CDR2 FQNEAQ. V trimming: 5 bases; J trimming: 3 bases; junction bases outside the gene matches: 3. The CDR3 nucleotides read TGTGCCAGCAGCCGGACTAGCGGGTACTACGAGCAGTACTTC. This gives the protein CASSRTSGYYEQYF. The whole variable domain, remainder taken from reference TRBV7-8 and TRBJ2-7, is GAGVSQSPRYKVAKRGQDVALRCDPISGHVSLFWYQQALGQGPEFLTYFQNEAQLDKSGLPSDRFFAERPEGSVSTLKIQRTQQEDSAVYLCASSRTSGYYEQYFGPGTRLTVT.

This clone showed up just a few times. V gene TRBV28 combines with J gene TRBJ2-7, with D hard to call. Between the trimmed V and J ends, which lost 6 bases and 5 bases, there was a span of 11 bases. This CDR3 spans 12 amino acids. Germline V lookup: CDR1 MDHEN, CDR2 SYDVKM. The CDR3 DNA reads as TGTGCCAGCAGCCCAGACGCGGACGAGCAGTACTTC. This translates into CASSPDADEQYF. The entire variable domain, with the rest obtained from reference TRBV28 and TRBJ2-7, is as follows: DVKVTQSSRYLVKRTGEKVFLECVQDMDHENMFWYRQDPGLGLRLIYFSYDVKMKEKGDIPEGYSVSREKKERFSLILESASTNQTSMYLCASSPDADEQYFGPGTRLTVT.

This chain connects TRBV19 to TRBJ2-3; D unresolved. The germline CDR1 and CDR2 sequences are LNHDA and SQIVND (reference sequence). The CDR3 runs 14 residues. V shed 7 bases and J shed 5 bases, with 16 bases lying between them. CDR3 coding DNA: TGTGCCAGTACCCTGGAGCTCTGCTTAGATACGCAGTATTTT. Its translation: CASTLELCLDTQYF.

This clone was seen only a few times. This CDR3 reads CASSLSLFQETQYF. In DNA, the CDR3 is TGTGCCAGCAGCTTAAGTCTATTCCAAGAGACCCAGTACTTC. The rearrangement uses TRBV7-8 and TRBJ2-5; no clear D. Germline V CDR1 and CDR2: SGHVS, FQNEAQ. This CDR3 spans 14 amino acids. V gave up 2 bases and J gave up 1 base, with 8 bases separating them.

This clone has only a few counts. This CDR3 is CASSLPQGQSGDDLAQHF. CDR3 sequence (DNA): TGTGCCAGCAGTTTACCCCAAGGCCAGTCAGGGGACGACTTGGCCCAGCATTTT. The rearrangement uses TRBV28 and TRBJ1-5, with D possibly TRBD1 on 6 matching bases. The V and J ends lost 2 bases and 11 bases respectively, with 28 bases between them. The V gene's germline CDR1 is MDHEN and CDR2 SYDVKM. The CDR3 has 18 amino acids.

This clone was counted once. The chain carries TRBV5-4 and TRBJ2-1, with a possible D match to TRBD2 (5 bases). CDR1 SGHNT and CDR2 YYREEE come from the germline V gene (reference sequence). With 0 bases removed from V and 0 bases from J, the gap between germline ends came to 10 bases. This CDR3 contains 16 residues. The CDR3 nucleotides are TGTGCCAGCAGCTTGGGCGGGTCGCACTCCTACAATGAGCAGTTCTTC. Residues: CASSLGGSHSYNEQFF.

V usage is TRBV19 and J usage is TRBJ1-5; perhaps TRBD1 as D (6 bases). Trimming stripped 8 bases from V and 4 bases from J, with 21 bases between. CDR3 length: 16 amino acids. Germline V gives CDR1 LNHDA, CDR2 SQIVND (reference sequence). CDR3 sequence reads: CASLRGSSGLNQPQHF. The CDR3, as DNA: TGTGCCAGTCTAAGGGGGAGTTCAGGGTTGAATCAGCCCCAGCATTTT.

The V and J genes are TRBV11-2 and TRBJ2-7; tentatively, D is TRBD1 (6 bases). CDR1 is SGHAT and CDR2 is FQNNGV in the germline V gene. Trimming removed 5 bases from V and 2 bases from J, with 16 bases in between. The CDR3 is made up of 15 amino acids. This chain's CDR3 is CASSRNRDMAYEQYF. The CDR3 bases are TGTGCCAGCAGCCGAAATCGGGACATGGCCTACGAGCAGTACTTC.

A few counts support this clone. V and J are TRBV11-1 and TRBJ2-1; D is possibly TRBD2 (5 bases). The germline V and J ends were trimmed by 5 bases and 2 bases, with 10 bases remaining between them. The length of the CDR3 is 14 residues. In germline, CDR1 is SGHAT, CDR2 FQDESV (reference sequence). The DNA of the CDR3 is TGTGCCAGCAGCCCTACCGGGACCTACAATGAGCAGTTCTTC. It specifies CASSPTGTYNEQFF.

The chain employs TRBV27 and TRBJ2-5, with TRBD2 identical over 8 bases. The CDR3 has 14 residues. Trimming cost V 7 bases and J 1 base; bases outside gene matches: 5. The germline V gene encodes CDR1 MNHEY and CDR2 SMNVEV (reference sequence). The CDR3 bases are TGTGCCAGCATGGCGGGAGGAGTCCAAGAGACCCAGTACTTC. Translated, it gives CASMAGGVQETQYF.

The chain couples TRBV4-2 to TRBJ2-2, with TRBD2 identical over 8 bases. Germline V gene sequence: CDR1 LGHNA, CDR2 YNFKEQ. After removal of 4 bases from V and 5 bases from J, the junction contained 9 bases not matched to a gene. The CDR3 consists of 16 residues. The CDR3 is CASSPGRGEGTGELFF. As DNA, the CDR3 is TGTGCCAGCAGCCCCGGGAGGGGGGAGGGGACCGGGGAGCTGTTTTTT.

This clone has only a few counts. In DNA form, the CDR3 reads TGCGCCAGCAGCCAGGGTTCCGGGACTCTAACCTACAATGAGCAGTTCTTC. Translated, it gives CASSQGSGTLTYNEQFF. The V call is TRBV4-3, the J call TRBJ2-1, with D perhaps TRBD2 (6 bases). Germline V gives CDR1 LGHNA, CDR2 YSLEER. V lost 3 bases and J lost 2, with 17 bases in between. This CDR3 region has 17 residues.

The chain recombines TRBV5-4 with TRBJ2-7; 8 bases line up with TRBD2. The CDR3 has 14 amino acids. Per the germline V gene, CDR1 is SGHNT and CDR2 is YYREEE (reference sequence). Germline trimming cut 2 bases from V and 6 bases from J; bases unmatched to any gene: 7. As DNA, the CDR3 is TGTGCCAGCAGCTTTAGGACTAGCCCCTCCGAGCAGTACTTC. It is translated as CASSFRTSPSEQYF.

This clone was picked up a small number of times. The V call is TRBV4-1, the J call TRBJ1-1, with D uncertain. V was shortened by 1 base and J by 4 bases, with 7 bases between the two germline ends. The length of the CDR3 is 13 residues. Looked up from germline, CDR1 is MGHRA and CDR2 is YSYEKL. The CDR3 DNA follows: TGCGCCAGCAGCCAAGTGAGGGCCACTGAAGCTTTCTTT. As protein: CASSQVRATEAFF.

This chain connects TRBV5-5 to TRBJ2-2; 9 bases match TRBD1. CDR1 is SGHKS and CDR2 is YYEKEE in the germline V gene (reference sequence). Trimming took 4 bases from V and 2 from J; bases not matched to a gene: 12. This CDR3 comprises 18 residues. CDR3 residues: CASSTLYRDRVNTGELFF. The CDR3 DNA reads TGTGCCAGCAGCACACTTTACCGGGACAGGGTTAACACCGGGGAGCTGTTTTTT.

The gene calls are TRBV12-5 and TRBJ2-3; 8 bases fit TRBD1. Germline V gives CDR1 LGHNT, CDR2 FRNRAP. This CDR3 is built from 14 residues. The ends lost 7 bases at V and 4 bases at J; junction bases unmatched: 7. CDR3: CASVAAGGADTQYF. The CDR3, as DNA: TGTGCTAGTGTTGCGGCAGGGGGCGCAGATACGCAGTATTTT.

There are a few counts of this clone. The V call is TRBV29-1, the J call TRBJ2-7, with 9 bases matching TRBD1. CDR3 size: 15 residues. CDR1 and CDR2 from the germline V gene are SQVTM and ANQGSEA. V trimming: 6 bases; J trimming: 2 bases; junction bases outside the gene matches: 11. CDR3 DNA: TGCAGCGTCAGCTACAGGGGGCGGAAAACCTACGAGCAGTACTTC. Its protein product is CSVSYRGRKTYEQYF.

This sequence joins TRBV29-1 and TRBJ2-7, with unresolved D. The CDR3 spans 15 residues. Germline V lookup: CDR1 SQVTM, CDR2 ANQGSEA. V was cut by 4 bases and J by 2 bases, with 18 bases left in between. The chain's CDR3 is CSVVPTATETYEQYF. CDR3 DNA sequence: TGCAGCGTTGTTCCAACAGCTACCGAAACCTACGAGCAGTACTTC.

This clone is a singleton in its sample. The chain joins TRBV14 to TRBJ2-1; 8 nucleotides align to TRBD2. Germline V gene lookup returns CDR1 SGHDN and CDR2 FVKESK. V dropped 9 bases and J dropped 8; count of bases not matched to a gene: 9. CDR3 length equals 13 residues. CDR3 loop: CASGRAGVDEQFF. CDR3 DNA sequence: TGTGCCAGTGGGCGAGCGGGAGTGGATGAGCAGTTCTTC. The full variable domain, in which reference TRBV14 and TRBJ2-1 provide the parts outside the CDR3, is EAGVTQFPSHSVIEKGQTVTLRCDPISGHDNLYWYRRVMGKEIKFLLHFVKESKQDESGMPNNRFLAERTGGTYSTLKVQPAELEDSGVYFCASGRAGVDEQFFGPGTRLTVL.

This chain connects TRBV5-5 to TRBJ1-1; D is ambiguous. Germline values: CDR1 SGHKS, CDR2 YYEKEE (reference sequence). CDR3 length equals 14 residues. V shed 4 bases and J shed 2 bases, with 12 bases lying between them. CDR3 loop: CASSAGRINTEAFF. The CDR3 DNA follows: TGTGCCAGCAGCGCGGGGAGAATCAACACTGAAGCTTTCTTT.

The rearrangement joins TRBV6-4 to TRBJ2-1, with D tentatively TRBD1 (7 bases). Germline V gene data show CDR1 as MRHNA and CDR2 as SNTAGT. The CDR3 length is 16 residues. The ends were cut back, 5 bases at V and 0 bases at J, with 14 bases in the middle. CDR3 amino acids: CASSPQGGSSYNEQFF. In DNA, the CDR3 is TGTGCCAGCAGTCCCCAGGGGGGAAGCTCCTACAATGAGCAGTTCTTC.

This clone has more than one count but fewer than ten. The rearrangement links TRBV11-2 to TRBJ1-5; D is unresolved. The CDR3 runs 13 residues. V was clipped by 5 bases and J by 1 base, with 6 bases between them. Per the germline V gene, CDR1 is SGHAT and CDR2 is FQNNGV. CDR3 in DNA: TGTGCCAGCAGCCCGACAAGCAATCAGCCCCAGCATTTT. Amino acids: CASSPTSNQPQHF.

The chain is built from TRBV4-2 and TRBJ2-3, with unresolved D. This CDR3 region has 14 residues. V lost 0 bases and J lost 2, with 6 bases in between. Germline V gene data show CDR1 as LGHNA and CDR2 as YNFKEQ. The CDR3 nucleotides read TGTGCCAGCAGCCAAGATGACAACACAGATACGCAGTATTTT. Translating it yields CASSQDDNTDTQYF.

The chain combines TRBV5-1 with TRBJ2-1, with 7 bases fitting TRBD2. J was trimmed by 9 bases and V by 3 bases; bases with no gene match: 9. Germline V CDR1 and CDR2: SGHRS, YFSETQ. The CDR3 is made up of 14 amino acids. CDR3 sequence: CASSSQMTSSEQFF. CDR3 nucleotides: TGCGCCAGCAGCTCTCAGATGACTAGCTCTGAGCAGTTCTTC. Full variable domain (missing parts from reference TRBV5-1 and TRBJ2-1): KAGVTQTPRYLIKTRGQQVTLSCSPISGHRSVSWYQQTPGQGLQFLFEYFSETQRNKGNFPGRFSGRQFSNSRSEMNVSTLELGDSALYLCASSSQMTSSEQFFGPGTRLTVL.

The chain links TRBV5-6 to TRBJ2-7; 8 bases map to TRBD1. J gave up 1 base and V 0 bases, and 12 bases lay outside the gene matches. Germline V gives CDR1 SGHDT, CDR2 YYEEEE. The CDR3 is 18 amino acids. The CDR3: CASSLGFGRDRLSYEQYF. Here the CDR3 DNA reads TGTGCCAGCAGCTTGGGTTTCGGCCGGGACAGGCTATCCTACGAGCAGTACTTC.